The table lists the clone carrying this T cell receptor beta chain with many counts. The antigen is not known. Germline loops: CDR1 SEHNR, CDR2 FQNEAQ (reference sequence). The ends were cut back, 5 bases at V and 2 bases at J, with 21 bases in the middle. The CDR3 length is 17 residues. The record originates from a study of Graves' ophthalmopathy and Graves' hyperthyroidism. Study-wide findings and caveats: Discrimination between ophthalmopathy and stable hyperthyroidism by a 13-signature model showed approximately 89% sensitivity and about 84% specificity. The model achieved about 67% sensitivity and less than 75% specificity for ophthalmopathy progression.

From RNA, the CDR3 regions of TCR beta chains were amplified and sequenced. The authors performed first-round RT-PCR with HTBI primers and then a second-round multiplex PCR. TCRdb analysed the multiplex PCR reads with MiXCR anew, one entry per CDR3 protein. The table has hundreds of thousands of distinct CDR3 sequences, approximately 22% seen once. A roughly 9.3 ml volume of fresh peripheral blood provided the PBMCs. This TCR was sampled from a woman between 18 and 30 years old with stable Graves' hyperthyroidism. Some clones in this sample may be carry-over from other donors' samples. Sequencing was done on a sample of peripheral blood. The genes are TRBV7-9 and TRBJ1-2; D perhaps matches TRBD1 (5 bases). The CDR3 DNA is TGTGCCAGCAGCCCCTCGATGGGGGGAGGGATCAACTATGGCTACACCTTC. This sequence encodes CASSPSMGGGINYGYTF.